One sample yielded the 32 T cell receptor beta chains listed below, sequenced in a study of T cells in Graves' hyperthyroidism and ophthalmopathy. Authors of the study amplified TCR beta CDR3 regions from RNA transcripts. TCR CDR3 regions were first amplified by RT-PCR with HTBI primers. TCRdb fed the multiplex PCR reads into MiXCR, producing one record per CDR3 protein. Of around 250,000 distinct CDR3 sequences listed, roughly 14% are singletons. The source material was blood. Receptors were obtained from a woman aged 40 to 49 with Graves' hyperthyroidism that later progressed to Graves' ophthalmopathy.

This chain uses TRBV6-1 with TRBJ2-2; D may be TRBD2 (6 bases). CDR3 length equals 16 residues. The germline V and J ends were trimmed by 9 bases and 2 bases, with 19 bases remaining between them. Looked up from germline, CDR1 is MNHNS and CDR2 is SASEGT. CDR3 DNA sequence: TGTGCCAGTTCCTCCTGGGAGGTTCAAAACACCGGGGAGCTGTTTTTT. This encodes CASSSWEVQNTGELFF.

In its sample, this clonotype was seen once. CDR3 sequence (DNA): TGTGCCGCCGGCGAAGCGAACACCGGGGAGCTGTTTTTT. This sequence encodes CAAGEANTGELFF. V usage is TRBV24-1 and J usage is TRBJ2-2; D not certain. The CDR3 runs to 13 residues. Germline values: CDR1 KGHDR, CDR2 SFDVKD. Trimming took off 12 bases at V and 0 bases at J, with 10 bases between the two ends.

This clonotype showed up many times. This chain connects TRBV5-1 to TRBJ2-3; 14 bases line up with TRBD2. With 4 bases clipped from V and 1 base from J, the junction kept 11 bases outside the gene matches. The CDR3 has 19 amino acids. Germline assignment: CDR1 SGHRS and CDR2 YFSETQ. CDR3 sequence: CASSPTGLAGGGGTDTQYF. The CDR3 nucleotides are TGCGCCAGCAGCCCGACCGGACTAGCGGGAGGTGGGGGCACAGATACGCAGTATTTT.

Ten or more counts support this clonotype. The chain employs TRBV28 and TRBJ2-7, with unresolved D. This CDR3 spans 15 amino acids. The germline gives CDR1 MDHEN, CDR2 SYDVKM. Trimming took 5 bases from V and 0 from J, leaving 14 bases between them. DNA for the CDR3: TGTGCCAGCAGTGCCACCTCCTCTCTCTCCTACGAGCAGTACTTC. This encodes CASSATSSLSYEQYF.

There are many counts of this clonotype. The CDR3 loop is CASSLGDRADSPLHF. CDR3 in DNA: TGTGCCAGCAGTTTAGGGGACAGGGCGGATTCACCCCTCCACTTT. V gene TRBV27 combines with J gene TRBJ1-6, with 9 bases aligning to TRBD1. V gave up 2 bases and J gave up 8 bases; unmatched junction bases: 4. The CDR3 contains 15 residues. CDR1 is MNHEY and CDR2 is SMNVEV in the germline V gene (reference sequence).

This clonotype was recorded many times. This chain links TRBV2 with TRBJ1-1, with unresolved D. The V and J ends lost 2 bases and 6 bases respectively, with 4 bases between them. The CDR3 is made up of 11 amino acids. CDR1 and CDR2 (germline): SNHLY, FYNNEI. The CDR3: CASSEIPEAFF. The CDR3 region has the DNA TGTGCCAGCAGTGAAATACCTGAAGCTTTCTTT.

CDR3 in amino acids: CASSDGQVDFGYTF. The CDR3 DNA is TGTGCCAGCAGCGACGGACAGGTGGATTTTGGCTACACCTTC. V usage is TRBV5-6 and J usage is TRBJ1-2, with 7 positions matching TRBD1. Trimming removed 4 bases from V and 7 bases from J; junction bases left unmatched: 10. Germline-derived CDR1 and CDR2 are SGHDT and YYEEEE. The CDR3 consists of 14 residues. The entire variable domain, with the rest obtained from reference TRBV5-6 and TRBJ1-2, is as follows: DAGVTQSPTHLIKTRGQQVTLRCSPKSGHDTVSWYQQALGQGPQFIFQYYEEEERQRGNFPDRFSGHQFPNYSSELNVNALLLGDSALYLCASSDGQVDFGYTFGSGTRLTVV.

This clonotype was recorded at least ten times. J is TRBJ2-3 and V is TRBV6-2 or TRBV6-3; D is perhaps TRBD1 (5 bases). Trimming removed 6 bases at V and 2 bases at J, with 15 bases between. Germline CDR1 is MNHEY and CDR2 is SVGEGT. CDR3 length: 15 residues. CDR3 protein: CASRPWGGPTDTQYF. Here the CDR3 DNA reads TGTGCCAGCAGACCCTGGGGCGGACCCACAGATACGCAGTATTTT.

This clonotype occurred many times. The rearrangement joins TRBV9 to TRBJ2-1; 8 bases line up with TRBD2. Trimming removed 2 bases from V and 6 bases from J; junction bases left unmatched: 1. Germline assignment: CDR1 SGDLS and CDR2 YYNGEE. The CDR3 has 13 residues. The DNA of the CDR3 is TGTGCCAGCAGCGTTACTAGCGGCAATGAGCAGTTCTTC. Protein product: CASSVTSGNEQFF.

The genes are TRBV11-2 and TRBJ1-5; D may be TRBD1 (5 bases). Germline V gene data show CDR1 as SGHAT and CDR2 as FQNNGV. The CDR3 is made up of 14 amino acids. Trimming cost V 4 bases and J 7 bases, with 14 bases left between them. CDR3 region: CASSSVGADQPQHF. Written as DNA, the CDR3 is TGTGCCAGCAGCTCAGTAGGGGCAGACCAGCCCCAGCATTTT.

This clonotype was detected many times. The chain couples TRBV30 to TRBJ2-1; D not certain. The germline gives CDR1 GTSNPN, CDR2 SVGIG (reference sequence). The CDR3 consists of 12 residues. Deletions cut 1 base from V and 6 bases from J, with 7 bases between. The DNA for the CDR3 is TGTGCCTGGAGTGGAGCCGCCAATGAGCAGTTCTTC. Protein product: CAWSGAANEQFF.

This clonotype was recorded many times. The V call is TRBV7-2, the J call TRBJ1-1; a weak D match, TRBD1 (5 bases). V shed 2 bases and J shed 3 bases, with 10 bases lying between them. Germline CDR1 reads SGHTA; CDR2 reads FQGNSA. The CDR3 totals 14 residues. The CDR3 reads CASSLILGDTEAFF. The CDR3 DNA sequence: TGTGCCAGCAGCTTAATTTTGGGGGACACTGAAGCTTTCTTT.

This clonotype has a count of ten or more. The rearrangement joins TRBV11-1 to TRBJ2-1; D not resolved. Germline V lookup: CDR1 SGHAT, CDR2 FQDESV (reference sequence). V was clipped by 5 bases and J by 3 bases, with 2 bases between them. The length of the CDR3 is 11 residues. CDR3 sequence: CASSDYNEQFF. DNA of the CDR3: TGTGCCAGCAGCGACTACAATGAGCAGTTCTTC. The full variable domain, with the rest looked up from reference TRBV11-1 and TRBJ2-1, is EAEVAQSPRYKITEKSQAVAFWCDPISGHATLYWYRQILGQGPELLVQFQDESVVDDSQLPKDRFSAERLKGVDSTLKIQPAELGDSAMYLCASSDYNEQFFGPGTRLTVL.

This clonotype was picked up many times. The chain uses TRBV7-2 and TRBJ1-1; D not certain. The CDR3 totals 13 residues. The ends were cut back, 1 base at V and 4 bases at J, with 7 bases in the middle. Germline V lookup: CDR1 SGHTA, CDR2 FQGNSA. The DNA for the CDR3 is TGTGCCAGCAGCTTAGTAATTGGCACTGAAGCTTTCTTT. Amino acid sequence: CASSLVIGTEAFF.

The chain couples TRBV14 to TRBJ1-2; 8 nucleotides agree with TRBD1. Germline trimming cut 2 bases from V and 8 bases from J; bases unmatched to any gene: 10. The CDR3 is made up of 15 amino acids. Germline CDR1 reads SGHDN; CDR2 reads FVKESK. The CDR3 sequence: CASSQYPGQDTGYTF. CDR3 nucleotides: TGTGCCAGCAGCCAATATCCGGGACAGGACACAGGCTACACCTTC.

To note about this clonotype: A read error may account for a junction end that differs from germline. The CDR3 sequence is CASSSPWGGTGNQPQNF. CDR3 nucleotides: TGTGCCAGCAGTTCCCCATGGGGGGGAACGGGCAATCAGCCCCAGAATTTT. The V and J genes are TRBV28 and TRBJ1-5; D perhaps matches TRBD1 (5 bases). The CDR3 contains 17 residues. CDR1 MDHEN and CDR2 SYDVKM come from the germline V gene.

This clonotype was picked up many times. The V call is TRBV7-2, the J call TRBJ2-7, with D possibly matching TRBD2 (6 bases). Germline V gene data show CDR1 as SGHTA and CDR2 as FQGNSA. Trimming removed 2 bases at V and 2 bases at J, with 13 bases between. This CDR3 has 15 amino acids. Here the CDR3 reads CASSLRWEAAYEQYF. Here the CDR3 DNA reads TGTGCCAGCAGCTTAAGGTGGGAGGCGGCCTACGAGCAGTACTTC. The full variable domain, in which reference TRBV7-2 and TRBJ2-7 provide the parts outside the CDR3, is GAGVSQSPSNKVTEKGKDVELRCDPISGHTALYWYRQSLGQGLEFLIYFQGNSAPDKSGLPSDRFSAERTGGSVSTLTIQRTQQEDSAVYLCASSLRWEAAYEQYFGPGTRLTVT.

The chain combines TRBV20-1 with TRBJ2-1, with 7 bases that match TRBD2. Germline V CDR1 and CDR2: DFQATT, SNEGSKA (reference sequence). This CDR3 has 16 residues. V was pared by 1 base and J by 0 bases, with 6 bases of the junction left unmatched. CDR3 sequence reads: CSARAARESSYNEQFF. The CDR3 nucleotides read TGCAGTGCTAGAGCGGCGCGGGAGAGCTCCTACAATGAGCAGTTCTTC.

This chain uses TRBV14 with TRBJ1-1; the D is unclear. CDR3 size: 15 residues. CDR1 and CDR2 (germline): SGHDN, FVKESK. Trimming left V 1 base short and J 5 bases short, with 14 bases between. The CDR3 coding sequence is TGTGCCAGCAGCCAAGGACCACTAAGGAGAACTGAAGCTTTCTTT. Its protein product is CASSQGPLRRTEAFF.

This clonotype was observed at least ten times. The chain is built from TRBV4-1 and TRBJ2-7; a possible D gene is TRBD1 (5 bases). CDR1 MGHRA and CDR2 YSYEKL come from the germline V gene. CDR3 length equals 14 residues. The V gene lost 5 bases and the J gene lost 2 bases, with 13 bases spanning the gap. The CDR3 region is CASSSQTVAYEQYF. CDR3 in DNA: TGCGCCAGCAGCTCTCAGACAGTCGCCTACGAGCAGTACTTC.

This clonotype was observed many times. The V call is TRBV15, the J call TRBJ2-3; TRBD1 aligns across 7 bases. From germline, CDR1 is LNHNV and CDR2 YYDKDF (reference sequence). The CDR3 runs 15 residues. V was clipped by 4 bases and J by 2 bases; unmatched bases: 6. CDR3 DNA sequence: TGTGCCACCAGCACCACAGGGGCGCACACAGATACGCAGTATTTT. It yields the protein CATSTTGAHTDTQYF.

The chain links TRBV10-3 to TRBJ1-1; D is ambiguous. The ends were cut back, 7 bases at V and 1 base at J, with 10 bases in the middle. The CDR3 consists of 13 residues. Germline CDR1 reads ENHRY; CDR2 reads SYGVKD. DNA for the CDR3: TGTGCCATCAAGAAGGGAGCGAACACTGAAGCTTTCTTT. Its translation is CAIKKGANTEAFF.

This clonotype was picked up a small number of times. The chain couples TRBV13 to TRBJ2-7, with no clear D. V lost 3 bases and J 2 bases, leaving 11 bases between the germline ends. CDR3 length: 14 residues. CDR1 and CDR2 from the germline V gene are PRHDT and FYEKMQ (reference sequence). CDR3 sequence reads: CASSFEDRAYEQYF. CDR3 bases: TGTGCCAGCAGCTTCGAGGATCGGGCCTACGAGCAGTACTTC.

This clonotype has only a few counts. This sequence joins TRBV4-1 and TRBJ2-1; 13 nucleotides agree with TRBD2. Germline CDR1 is MGHRA and CDR2 is YSYEKL. The J segment lost 8 bases and the V segment lost 8 bases, leaving 21 bases of the junction unmatched. The length of the CDR3 is 19 residues. As DNA, the CDR3 is TGCGCCAGCCGGGGTCGGGGACTAGCGGGAATCGGATTGATGGATGAGCAGTTCTTC. Translating gives CASRGRGLAGIGLMDEQFF.

V gene TRBV6-2 or TRBV6-3 combines with J gene TRBJ2-1, with 10 bases fitting TRBD1. Trimming removed 4 bases from V and 1 base from J; junction bases left unmatched: 4. The CDR3 sequence is 16 residues long. Germline values: CDR1 MNHEY, CDR2 SVGEGT. For the CDR3, the DNA is TGTGCCAGCAGTTCACGACAGGGGGCTTCCTACAATGAGCAGTTCTTC. This sequence encodes CASSSRQGASYNEQFF.

This clonotype was recorded many times. The chain has TRBV28 and TRBJ2-1; 8 positions match TRBD1. CDR1 MDHEN and CDR2 SYDVKM come from the germline V gene. V shed 6 bases, J shed 2 bases, and the junction held 9 bases outside the gene matches. The length of the CDR3 is 16 residues. The CDR3 region has the DNA TGTGCCAGCAGCCTGACAGGGGCGATCCCCTACAATGAGCAGTTCTTC. This sequence encodes CASSLTGAIPYNEQFF.

This clonotype was observed many times. J is TRBJ2-7 and V is TRBV10-3, with 7 bases lining up with TRBD1. Germline CDR1 ENHRY, CDR2 SYGVKD. The J segment lost 9 bases and the V segment lost 4 bases, leaving 9 bases of the junction unmatched. This CDR3 is 13 amino acids long. The CDR3 DNA follows: TGTGCCATCAGTGGACTGGGACAGCTAGGGCAGTACTTC. It codes for CAISGLGQLGQYF.

The rearrangement joins TRBV6-5 to TRBJ2-4, with D perhaps given as TRBD1 or TRBD2 (7 bases each). The V end lost 2 bases, the J end lost 4 bases, and 24 bases lay between the germline ends. The CDR3 length is 19 residues. Germline V gives CDR1 MNHEY, CDR2 SVGAGI. As DNA, the CDR3 is TGTGCCAGCAGTTACCGCCCCGACAGGGCCCGGGGGGCAAAAAACATTCAGTACTTC. Protein product: CASSYRPDRARGAKNIQYF.

V is TRBV5-8 and J is TRBJ2-1; D is tentatively TRBD1 or TRBD2 (6 bases each). Trimming cost V 0 bases and J 1 base, with 11 bases left between them. CDR1 SGHTS and CDR2 YDEGEE come from the germline V gene. The CDR3 contains 16 residues. CDR3 DNA: TGTGCCAGCAGCTTGGAAGGGGGAGGTTCCTACAATGAGCAGTTCTTC. The encoded protein is CASSLEGGGSYNEQFF. Using reference TRBV5-8 and TRBJ2-1 for the parts outside the CDR3, the full variable domain is EAGVTQSPTHLIKTRGQQATLRCSPISGHTSVYWYQQALGLGLQFLLWYDEGEERNRGNFPPRFSGRQFPNYSSELNVNALELEDSALYLCASSLEGGGSYNEQFFGPGTRLTVL.

This clonotype was seen ten or more times. The CDR3 nucleotides are TGTGCCAGCAGTCAACGGACATCGGCCGGGCAGTTCTTC. Protein: CASSQRTSAGQFF. This chain joins TRBV12-3 or TRBV12-4 and TRBJ2-1; weak D call: TRBD1 (5 bases). V lost 5 bases and J 12 bases, leaving 17 bases between the germline ends. This CDR3 has 13 residues.

This clonotype came up many times. CDR3 loop: CAWSRDRLMKWEKLFF. The CDR3 nucleotides are TGTGCCTGGAGCCGGGACAGATTAATGAAGTGGGAAAAACTGTTTTTT. The chain joins TRBV30 to TRBJ1-4; 7 nucleotides match TRBD1. This CDR3 comprises 16 residues. Germline assignment: CDR1 GTSNPN and CDR2 SVGIG (reference sequence). J gave up 8 bases and V 3 bases, and 15 bases lay outside the gene matches.

The sample holds many counts of this clonotype. This chain links TRBV30 with TRBJ2-7, with 9 bases matching TRBD2. Germline CDR1 and CDR2: GTSNPN and SVGIG (reference sequence). Unmatched junction bases numbered 7, after V lost 1 base and J lost 6 bases. This CDR3 is built from 14 residues. Here the CDR3 reads CAWSELAGFGEQYF. The CDR3 nucleotides read TGTGCCTGGAGTGAGCTAGCGGGATTCGGCGAGCAGTACTTC.